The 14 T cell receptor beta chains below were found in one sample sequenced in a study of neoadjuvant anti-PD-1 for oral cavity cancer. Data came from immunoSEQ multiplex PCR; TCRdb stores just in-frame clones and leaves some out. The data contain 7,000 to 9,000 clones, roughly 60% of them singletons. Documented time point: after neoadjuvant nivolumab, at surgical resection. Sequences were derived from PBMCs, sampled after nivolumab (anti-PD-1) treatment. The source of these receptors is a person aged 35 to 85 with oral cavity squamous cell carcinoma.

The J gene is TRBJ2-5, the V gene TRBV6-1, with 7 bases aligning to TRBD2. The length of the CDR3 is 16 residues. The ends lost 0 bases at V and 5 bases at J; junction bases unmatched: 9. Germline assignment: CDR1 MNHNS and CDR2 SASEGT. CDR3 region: CASSEAGGTGVETQYF. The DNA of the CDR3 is TGTGCCAGCAGTGAAGCGGGGGGGACGGGGGTCGAGACCCAGTACTTC.

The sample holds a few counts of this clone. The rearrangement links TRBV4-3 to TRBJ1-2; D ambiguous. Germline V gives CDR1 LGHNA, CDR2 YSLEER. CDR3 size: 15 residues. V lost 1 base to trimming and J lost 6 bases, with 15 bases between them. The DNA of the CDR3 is TGCGCCAGCAGCCAAGGTCGACTGGCTCGCCATGGCTACACCTTC. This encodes CASSQGRLARHGYTF.

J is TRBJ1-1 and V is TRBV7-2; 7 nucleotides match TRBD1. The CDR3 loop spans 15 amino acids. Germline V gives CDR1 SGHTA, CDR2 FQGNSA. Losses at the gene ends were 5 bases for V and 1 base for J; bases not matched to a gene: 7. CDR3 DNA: TGTGCCAGCAGCACAAGACAGGGAAGGAACACTGAAGCTTTCTTT. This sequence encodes CASSTRQGRNTEAFF.

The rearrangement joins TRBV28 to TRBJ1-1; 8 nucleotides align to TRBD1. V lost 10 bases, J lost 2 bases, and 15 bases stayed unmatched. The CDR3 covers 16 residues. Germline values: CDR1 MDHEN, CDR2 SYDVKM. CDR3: CATIDPIGQGNTEAFF. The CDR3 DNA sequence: TGTGCCACCATTGACCCGATTGGACAGGGTAACACTGAAGCTTTCTTT.

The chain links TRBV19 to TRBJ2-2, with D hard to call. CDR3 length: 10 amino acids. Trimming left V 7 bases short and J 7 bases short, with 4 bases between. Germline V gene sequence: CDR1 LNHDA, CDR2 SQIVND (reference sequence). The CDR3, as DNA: TGTGCCAGTAAGAGCGGGGAGCTGTTTTTT. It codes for CASKSGELFF. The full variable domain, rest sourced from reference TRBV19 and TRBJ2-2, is DGGITQSPKYLFRKEGQNVTLSCEQNLNHDAMYWYRQDPGQGLRLIYYSQIVNDFQKGDIAEGYSVSREKKESFPLTVTSAQKNPTAFYLCASKSGELFFGEGSRLTVL.

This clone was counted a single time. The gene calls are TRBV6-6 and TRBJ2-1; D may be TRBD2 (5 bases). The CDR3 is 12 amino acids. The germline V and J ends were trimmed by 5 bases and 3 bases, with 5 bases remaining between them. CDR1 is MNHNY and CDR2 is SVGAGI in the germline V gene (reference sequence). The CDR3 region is CASSGGYNEQFF. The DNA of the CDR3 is TGTGCCAGCAGTGGAGGCTACAATGAGCAGTTCTTC.

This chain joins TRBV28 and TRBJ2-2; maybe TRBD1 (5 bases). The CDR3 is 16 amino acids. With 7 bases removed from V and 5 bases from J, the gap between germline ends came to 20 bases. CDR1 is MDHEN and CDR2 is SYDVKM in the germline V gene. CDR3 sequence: CASTPREDIWTGELFF. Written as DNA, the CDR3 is TGTGCCAGCACACCCCGTGAGGACATATGGACCGGGGAGCTGTTTTTT.

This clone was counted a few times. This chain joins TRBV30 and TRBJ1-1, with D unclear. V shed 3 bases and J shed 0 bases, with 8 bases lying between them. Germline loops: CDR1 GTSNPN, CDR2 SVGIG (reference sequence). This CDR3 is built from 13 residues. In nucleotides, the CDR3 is TGTGCCTGGAGAGGGATCATGAACACTGAAGCTTTCTTT. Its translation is CAWRGIMNTEAFF. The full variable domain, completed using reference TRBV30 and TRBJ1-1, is SQTIHQWPATLVQPVGSPLSLECTVEGTSNPNLYWYRQAAGRGLQLLFYSVGIGQISSEVPQNLSASRPQDRQFILSSKKLLLSDSGFYLCAWRGIMNTEAFFGQGTRLTVV.

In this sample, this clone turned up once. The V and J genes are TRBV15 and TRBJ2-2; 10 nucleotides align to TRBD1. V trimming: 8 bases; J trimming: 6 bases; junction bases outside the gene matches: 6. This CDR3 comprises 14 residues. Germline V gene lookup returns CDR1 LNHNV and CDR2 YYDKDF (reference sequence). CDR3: CATRRDRGAGELFF. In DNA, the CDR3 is TGTGCCACCCGCCGGGACAGGGGAGCCGGGGAGCTGTTTTTT.

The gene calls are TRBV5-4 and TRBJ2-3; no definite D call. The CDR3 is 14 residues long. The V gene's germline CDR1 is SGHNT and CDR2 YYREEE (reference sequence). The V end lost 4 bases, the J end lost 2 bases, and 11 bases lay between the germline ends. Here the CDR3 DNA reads TGTGCCAGCAGCGCCCTCACGACCACAGATACGCAGTATTTT. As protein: CASSALTTTDTQYF. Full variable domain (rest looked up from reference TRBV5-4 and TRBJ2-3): ETGVTQSPTHLIKTRGQQVTLRCSSQSGHNTVSWYQQALGQGPQFIFQYYREEENGRGNFPPRFSGLQFPNYSSELNVNALELDDSALYLCASSALTTTDTQYFGPGTRLTVL.

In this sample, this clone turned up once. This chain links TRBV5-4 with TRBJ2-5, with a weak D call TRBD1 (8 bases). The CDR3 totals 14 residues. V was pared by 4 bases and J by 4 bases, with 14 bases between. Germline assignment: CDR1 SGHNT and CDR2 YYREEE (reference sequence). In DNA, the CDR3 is TGTGCCAGCAGCAGAAACAGGGGGGGAGAGACCCAGTACTTC. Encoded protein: CASSRNRGGETQYF.

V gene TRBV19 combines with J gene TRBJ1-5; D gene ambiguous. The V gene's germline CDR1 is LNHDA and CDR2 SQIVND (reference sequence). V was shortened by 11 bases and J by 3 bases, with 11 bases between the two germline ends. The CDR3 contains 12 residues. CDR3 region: CASSWANQPQHF. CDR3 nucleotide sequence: TGTGCCTCCAGCTGGGCCAATCAGCCCCAGCATTTT. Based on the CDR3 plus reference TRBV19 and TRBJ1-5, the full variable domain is DGGITQSPKYLFRKEGQNVTLSCEQNLNHDAMYWYRQDPGQGLRLIYYSQIVNDFQKGDIAEGYSVSREKKESFPLTVTSAQKNPTAFYLCASSWANQPQHFGDGTRLSIL.

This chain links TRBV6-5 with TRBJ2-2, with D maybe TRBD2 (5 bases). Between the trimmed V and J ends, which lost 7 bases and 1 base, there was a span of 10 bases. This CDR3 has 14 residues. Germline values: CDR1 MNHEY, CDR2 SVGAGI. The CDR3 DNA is TGTGCCAGCACCCGGGGATGGAACACCGGGGAGCTGTTTTTT. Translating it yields CASTRGWNTGELFF.

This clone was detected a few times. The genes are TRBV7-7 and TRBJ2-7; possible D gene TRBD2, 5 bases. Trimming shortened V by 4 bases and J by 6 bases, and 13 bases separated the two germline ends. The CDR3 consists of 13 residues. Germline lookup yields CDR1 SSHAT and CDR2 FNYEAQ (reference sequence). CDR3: CASSSQAAGEQYF. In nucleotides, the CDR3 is TGTGCCAGCAGCTCCCAGGCGGCGGGCGAGCAGTACTTC.